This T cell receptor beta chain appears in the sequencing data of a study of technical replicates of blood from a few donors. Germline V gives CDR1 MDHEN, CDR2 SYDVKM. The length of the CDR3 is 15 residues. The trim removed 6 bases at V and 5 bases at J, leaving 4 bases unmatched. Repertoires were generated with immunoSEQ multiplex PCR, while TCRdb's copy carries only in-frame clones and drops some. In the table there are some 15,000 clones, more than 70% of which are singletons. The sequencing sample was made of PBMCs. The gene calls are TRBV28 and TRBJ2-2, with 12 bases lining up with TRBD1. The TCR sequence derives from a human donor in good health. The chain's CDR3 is CASSWDRGRTGELFF. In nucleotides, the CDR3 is TGTGCCAGCAGCTGGGACAGGGGGCGAACCGGGGAGCTGTTTTTT. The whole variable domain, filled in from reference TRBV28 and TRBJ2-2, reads DVKVTQSSRYLVKRTGEKVFLECVQDMDHENMFWYRQDPGLGLRLIYFSYDVKMKEKGDIPEGYSVSREKKERFSLILESASTNQTSMYLCASSWDRGRTGELFFGEGSRLTVL.